These 3 T cell receptor beta chains came from one sample sequenced in a study of early T cells in non-severe SARS-CoV-2 infection. MiXCR, applied by TCRdb to the 5' RACE reads, yields one record per CDR3 protein. The table has around 26,000 distinct CDR3 sequences, 3.5% to 4.5% seen once. Sequenced: whole blood. The receptors originated from an adult who was a healthcare worker with PCR-confirmed SARS-CoV-2 infection or an uninfected control (not recorded which).

This clonotype was seen many times. The chain uses TRBV24-1 and TRBJ2-1; TRBD1 matches at 9 bases. Germline V gene data show CDR1 as KGHDR and CDR2 as SFDVKD. After removal of 5 bases from V and 6 bases from J, the junction contained 4 bases not matched to a gene. This CDR3 has 14 amino acids. The chain's CDR3 is CATSGDRGTNEQFF. The CDR3 DNA reads TGTGCCACCAGTGGCGACAGGGGGACCAATGAGCAGTTCTTC.

There are many counts of this clonotype. The chain uses TRBV29-1 and TRBJ1-5; 8 nucleotides align to TRBD1. CDR3 length: 13 amino acids. Germline V gene data show CDR1 as SQVTM and CDR2 as ANQGSEA. J gave up 3 bases and V 6 bases, and 4 bases lay outside the gene matches. In DNA, the CDR3 is TGCAGCGTGAGGACAGGGCTCAATCAGCCCCAGCATTTT. Protein product: CSVRTGLNQPQHF.

This clonotype was detected ten times or more. V and J are TRBV28 and TRBJ1-5; 10 positions agree with TRBD1. V was pared by 6 bases and J by 6 bases, with 8 bases of the junction left unmatched. The CDR3 spans 15 residues. Looked up from germline, CDR1 is MDHEN and CDR2 is SYDVKM. The CDR3 nucleotides read TGTGCCAGCAGCCTGGGACAGGGGTATCGTCAGCCCCAGCATTTT. Translating gives CASSLGQGYRQPQHF.